The 10 T cell receptor beta chains below all came from one sample that was sequenced in a study of CD8 T cells in ankylosing spondylitis. The study's findings and limits: Seemingly distinctive of ankylosing spondylitis blood was a TCR beta motif formed by eight highly homologous variants.

Via MiXCR, TCRdb re-called the 5' RACE reads, giving one row per CDR3 protein. The sample has about 510,000 distinct CDR3 sequences, 5.3% seen once. No antigens are known for them. Material: blood, either unsorted or a sorted T cell fraction (not recorded which). The source is a male donor with ankylosing spondylitis.

This clonotype showed up many times. This rearrangement joins TRBV11-2 to TRBJ2-2; D ambiguous. Germline V lookup: CDR1 SGHAT, CDR2 FQNNGV. V was pared by 7 bases and J by 3 bases, with 12 bases between. CDR3 size: 14 residues. The CDR3 region is CASIRNKDTGELFF. Written as DNA, the CDR3 is TGTGCCAGCATCCGAAACAAGGACACCGGGGAGCTGTTTTTT.

This clonotype appeared many times. The chain carries TRBV6-5 and TRBJ2-5; D remains ambiguous. Per germline, CDR1 MNHEY and CDR2 SVGAGI. Trimming pared 2 bases from V and 1 base from J, leaving 5 bases between. The CDR3 has 13 amino acids. Written as DNA, the CDR3 is TGTGCCAGCAGTTACAAGCCCCAAGAGACCCAGTACTTC. Translation: CASSYKPQETQYF.

This clonotype was seen only a few times. The rearrangement uses TRBV11-2 and TRBJ1-1; D gene ambiguous. CDR1 and CDR2 from the germline V gene are SGHAT and FQNNGV. Trimming removed 4 bases from V and 8 bases from J, with 14 bases in between. The CDR3 length is 13 residues. The CDR3 DNA reads as TGTGCCAGCAGCTGGGGTCCTGTGATCGAAGCTTTCTTT. Protein product: CASSWGPVIEAFF.

This clonotype occurred many times. The CDR3: CASSQDFNRYSNQPQHF. DNA for the CDR3: TGCGCCAGCAGCCAAGATTTTAACCGTTATAGCAATCAGCCCCAGCATTTT. This chain uses TRBV4-3 with TRBJ1-5; D unresolved. CDR3 length equals 17 residues. The germline V gene has CDR1 LGHNA and CDR2 YSLEER. V lost 0 bases to trimming and J lost 0 bases, with 12 bases between them.

At least ten counts were recorded for this clonotype. This sequence joins TRBV5-1 and TRBJ2-7, with unresolved D. This CDR3 is 14 amino acids long. Germline CDR1 is SGHRS and CDR2 is YFSETQ. V lost 0 bases and J lost 11, with 18 bases in between. This CDR3 is CASSLEVGQAAKYF. The CDR3, as DNA: TGCGCCAGCAGCTTGGAGGTCGGCCAGGCAGCGAAGTACTTC.

This chain joins TRBV28 and TRBJ2-1; 8 bases agree with TRBD2. This CDR3 comprises 16 residues. Germline CDR1 is MDHEN and CDR2 is SYDVKM. V trimming: 6 bases; J trimming: 8 bases; junction bases outside the gene matches: 15. For the CDR3, the DNA is TGTGCCAGCAGAGCCTACCGGGGGGGCCCTCGGGATGAGCAGTTCTTC. Translation gives CASRAYRGGPRDEQFF.

The J gene is TRBJ1-1, the V gene TRBV7-3; a weak D match, TRBD1 (6 bases). The length of the CDR3 is 14 residues. Germline CDR1 reads SGHTA; CDR2 reads FQGTGA. V dropped 5 bases and J dropped 6 bases, with 16 bases sitting between them. The CDR3 DNA follows: TGTGCCAGCAGCGATGGGGGGCTGGTCGCTGAAGCTTTCTTT. Amino acid sequence: CASSDGGLVAEAFF.

This clonotype was picked up a small number of times. The rearrangement uses TRBV20-1 and TRBJ2-5; D might be TRBD1 or TRBD2, each matching 5 bases. The CDR3 spans 16 residues. Germline V gene data show CDR1 as DFQATT and CDR2 as SNEGSKA (reference sequence). V was clipped by 0 bases and J by 0 bases, with 14 bases between them. This CDR3 reads CSARDRAGTYQETQYF. CDR3 nucleotide sequence: TGCAGTGCTAGAGATCGGGCAGGGACGTACCAAGAGACCCAGTACTTC.

This chain uses TRBV7-2 with TRBJ1-1; D may be TRBD1 (5 bases). The V end was cut by 5 bases, the J end by 4 bases, with 14 bases between. Looked up from germline, CDR1 is SGHTA and CDR2 is FQGNSA. The CDR3 runs 14 residues. The CDR3 sequence: CASSTFQGFTEAFF. The CDR3 DNA is TGTGCCAGCAGCACATTTCAGGGATTCACTGAAGCTTTCTTT.

This chain links TRBV6-1 with TRBJ2-7; a possible D gene is TRBD2 (5 bases). Germline lookup yields CDR1 MNHNS and CDR2 SASEGT. The V end lost 8 bases, the J end lost 4 bases, and 27 bases lay between the germline ends. The CDR3 consists of 17 residues. CDR3 region: CASFLGVTSRGLYEQYF. CDR3 DNA sequence: TGTGCCAGCTTCCTTGGGGTGACATCCCGAGGGCTATACGAGCAGTACTTC.